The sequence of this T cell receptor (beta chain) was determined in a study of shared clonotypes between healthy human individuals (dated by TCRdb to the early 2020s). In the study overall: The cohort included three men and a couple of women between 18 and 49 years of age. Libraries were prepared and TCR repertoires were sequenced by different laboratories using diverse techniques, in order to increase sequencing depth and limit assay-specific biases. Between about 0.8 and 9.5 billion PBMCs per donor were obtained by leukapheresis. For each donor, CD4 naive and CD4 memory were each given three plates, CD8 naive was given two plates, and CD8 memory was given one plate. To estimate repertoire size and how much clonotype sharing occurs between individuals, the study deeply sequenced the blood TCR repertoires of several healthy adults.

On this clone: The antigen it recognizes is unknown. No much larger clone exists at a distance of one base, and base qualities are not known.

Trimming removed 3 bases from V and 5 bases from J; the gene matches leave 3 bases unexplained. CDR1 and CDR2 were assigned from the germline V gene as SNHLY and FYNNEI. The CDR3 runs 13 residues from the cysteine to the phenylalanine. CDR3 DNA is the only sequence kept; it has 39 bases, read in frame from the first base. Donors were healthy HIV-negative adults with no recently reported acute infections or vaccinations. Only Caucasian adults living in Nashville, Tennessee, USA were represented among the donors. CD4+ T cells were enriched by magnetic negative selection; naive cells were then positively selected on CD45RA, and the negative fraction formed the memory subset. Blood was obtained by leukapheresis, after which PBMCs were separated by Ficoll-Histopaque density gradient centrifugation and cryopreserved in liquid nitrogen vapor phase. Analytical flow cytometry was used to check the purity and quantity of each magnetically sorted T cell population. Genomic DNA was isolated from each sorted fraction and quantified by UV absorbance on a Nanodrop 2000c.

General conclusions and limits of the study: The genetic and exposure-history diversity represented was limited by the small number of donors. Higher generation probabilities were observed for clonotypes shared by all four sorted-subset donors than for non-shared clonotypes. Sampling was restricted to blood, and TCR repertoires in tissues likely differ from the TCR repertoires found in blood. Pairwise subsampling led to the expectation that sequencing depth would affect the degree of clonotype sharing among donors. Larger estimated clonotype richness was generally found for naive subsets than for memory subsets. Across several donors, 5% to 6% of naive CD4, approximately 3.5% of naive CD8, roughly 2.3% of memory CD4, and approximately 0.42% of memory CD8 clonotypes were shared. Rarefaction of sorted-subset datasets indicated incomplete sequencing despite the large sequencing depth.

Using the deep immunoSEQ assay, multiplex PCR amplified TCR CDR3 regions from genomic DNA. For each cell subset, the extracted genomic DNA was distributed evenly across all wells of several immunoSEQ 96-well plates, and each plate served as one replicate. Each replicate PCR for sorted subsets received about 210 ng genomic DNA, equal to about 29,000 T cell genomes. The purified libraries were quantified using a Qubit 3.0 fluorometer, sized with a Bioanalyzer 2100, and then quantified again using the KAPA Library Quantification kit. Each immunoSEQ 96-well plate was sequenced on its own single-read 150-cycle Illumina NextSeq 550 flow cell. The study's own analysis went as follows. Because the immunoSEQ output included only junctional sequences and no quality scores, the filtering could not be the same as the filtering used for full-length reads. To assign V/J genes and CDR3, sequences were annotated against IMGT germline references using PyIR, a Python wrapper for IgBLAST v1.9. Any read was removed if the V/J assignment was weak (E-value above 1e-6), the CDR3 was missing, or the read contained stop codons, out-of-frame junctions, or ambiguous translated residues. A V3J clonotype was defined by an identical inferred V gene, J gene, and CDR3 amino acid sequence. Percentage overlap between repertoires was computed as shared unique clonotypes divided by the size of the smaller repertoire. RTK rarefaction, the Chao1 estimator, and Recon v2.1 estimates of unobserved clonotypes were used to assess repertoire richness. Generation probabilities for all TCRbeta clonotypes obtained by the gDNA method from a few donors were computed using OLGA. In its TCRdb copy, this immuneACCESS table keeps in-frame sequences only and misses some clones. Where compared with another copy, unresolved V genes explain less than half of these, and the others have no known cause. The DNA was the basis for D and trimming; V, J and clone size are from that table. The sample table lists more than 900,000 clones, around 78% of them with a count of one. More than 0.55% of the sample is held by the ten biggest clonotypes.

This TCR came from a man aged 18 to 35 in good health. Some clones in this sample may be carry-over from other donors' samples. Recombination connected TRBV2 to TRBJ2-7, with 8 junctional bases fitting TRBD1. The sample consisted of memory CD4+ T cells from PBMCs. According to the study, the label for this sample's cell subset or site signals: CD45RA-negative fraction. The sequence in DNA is TGTGCCAGCAGTGACAGGGGGCGGCACGAGCAGTACTTC. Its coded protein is CASSDRGRHEQYF.